Each of the 30 T cell receptor beta chains below was sequenced from the same sample in a study of blood T cells in healthy people across ages. For the second PCR, which ran for roughly 6 to 12 cycles, a sample-barcoded 5' primer and a J-beta primer mix were used. Using its own MiXCR run on the 5' RACE reads, TCRdb lists one record per CDR3 protein. The data contain roughly 1.9 million distinct CDR3 sequences, about two fifths of them singletons. Sequencing used blood. Receptors were obtained from a human donor in good health.

The chain employs TRBV29-1 and TRBJ2-2, with 10 positions matching TRBD2. Germline values: CDR1 SQVTM, CDR2 ANQGSEA. V dropped 5 bases and J dropped 0; count of bases not matched to a gene: 9. This CDR3 is 17 amino acids long. CDR3 in DNA: TGCAGCGTTCTACTAGCGGGAAGATATTCGAACACCGGGGAGCTGTTTTTT. Protein: CSVLLAGRYSNTGELFF.

The chain couples TRBV20-1 to TRBJ2-1; TRBD2 agrees at 9 bases. J gave up 4 bases and V 5 bases, and 3 bases lay outside the gene matches. The CDR3 extends over 13 amino acids. Germline CDR1 reads DFQATT; CDR2 reads SNEGSKA (reference sequence). As DNA, the CDR3 is TGCAGTGCTTCCCTAGCGGGGTACAATGAGCAGTTCTTC. Residues: CSASLAGYNEQFF.

A few counts support this clonotype. This chain joins TRBV29-1 and TRBJ1-2; D remains ambiguous. Trimming cost V 6 bases and J 7 bases, with 15 bases left between them. Germline V gene sequence: CDR1 SQVTM, CDR2 ANQGSEA. CDR3 length equals 12 residues. CDR3 protein: CSVPDGRGGYTF. In DNA form, the CDR3 reads TGCAGCGTCCCTGACGGCCGGGGTGGCTACACCTTC.

This clonotype came up a few times. The V and J genes are TRBV20-1 and TRBJ2-3, with D possibly matching TRBD1 (5 bases). This CDR3 region has 14 residues. Germline CDR1 and CDR2: DFQATT and SNEGSKA (reference sequence). The ends were cut back, 3 bases at V and 2 bases at J, with 12 bases in the middle. CDR3 in amino acids: CSASQGMVTDTQYF. In nucleotides, the CDR3 is TGCAGTGCTAGCCAGGGTATGGTCACAGATACGCAGTATTTT.

The chain has TRBV7-8 and TRBJ1-5; D possibly corresponds to TRBD1 (5 bases). The V end was cut by 5 bases, the J end by 6 bases, with 11 bases between. Germline CDR1 SGHVS, CDR2 FQNEAQ. This CDR3 comprises 13 residues. CDR3 in amino acids: CASSQSTVQPQHF. In nucleotides, the CDR3 is TGTGCCAGCAGCCAATCGACAGTTCAGCCCCAGCATTTT. The full variable domain, its missing parts supplied by reference TRBV7-8 and TRBJ1-5, is GAGVSQSPRYKVAKRGQDVALRCDPISGHVSLFWYQQALGQGPEFLTYFQNEAQLDKSGLPSDRFFAERPEGSVSTLKIQRTQQEDSAVYLCASSQSTVQPQHFGDGTRLSIL.

J is TRBJ1-6 and V is TRBV27, with D uncertain. The CDR3 sequence is 11 residues long. Trimming left V 2 bases short and J 12 bases short, with 5 bases between. Germline V gene lookup returns CDR1 MNHEY and CDR2 SMNVEV (reference sequence). CDR3 bases: TGTGCCAGCAGTTTAGGAGGACCCCTCCACTTT. Translated: CASSLGGPLHF.

This clonotype was picked up a small number of times. The V call is TRBV15, the J call TRBJ1-1; no clear D gene. Trimming shortened V by 5 bases and J by 1 base, and 8 bases separated the two germline ends. Germline V lookup: CDR1 LNHNV, CDR2 YYDKDF (reference sequence). The CDR3 totals 13 residues. CDR3 residues: CATSSQTNTEAFF. The CDR3, as DNA: TGTGCCACCAGCTCCCAAACGAACACTGAAGCTTTCTTT.

There are a few counts of this clonotype. CDR3 in DNA: TGCAGCGTTGATTCTGGGCCAGGTGGCTACACCTTC. Amino acid sequence: CSVDSGPGGYTF. V is TRBV29-1 and J is TRBJ1-2; no clear D. The V end lost 3 bases, the J end lost 7 bases, and 12 bases lay between the germline ends. The CDR3 has 12 amino acids. From germline, CDR1 is SQVTM and CDR2 ANQGSEA. Full variable domain (rest looked up from reference TRBV29-1 and TRBJ1-2): SAVISQKPSRDICQRGTSLTIQCQVDSQVTMMFWYRQQPGQSLTLIATANQGSEATYESGFVIDKFPISRPNLTFSTLTVSNMSPEDSSIYLCSVDSGPGGYTFGSGTRLTVV.

This clonotype was detected a few times. CDR3 protein: CASSSPHELFF. The CDR3 nucleotides are TGTGCCAGCAGCTCACCCCACGAGCTGTTTTTT. This sequence joins TRBV7-9 and TRBJ1-4; D unclear. Trimming pared 4 bases from V and 14 bases from J, leaving 11 bases between. This CDR3 has 11 residues. Germline CDR1 reads SEHNR; CDR2 reads FQNEAQ (reference sequence).

This chain uses TRBV20-1 with TRBJ2-5; TRBD2 might be the D (6 bases). Germline V gene data show CDR1 as DFQATT and CDR2 as SNEGSKA (reference sequence). The CDR3 consists of 13 residues. The germline V and J ends were trimmed by 6 bases and 5 bases, with 16 bases remaining between them. CDR3 in DNA: TGCAGTGCGCCTGGGGATGGAGGGGAGACCCAGTACTTC. Its protein is CSAPGDGGETQYF.

V usage is TRBV29-1 and J usage is TRBJ1-5; 7 bases map to TRBD1. The germline V gene encodes CDR1 SQVTM and CDR2 ANQGSEA. This CDR3 has 17 amino acids. The V and J ends lost 5 bases and 2 bases, in that order; junction bases with no gene match: 15. In nucleotides, the CDR3 is TGCAGCGTTCTAAAGAGAGGGGGCGCGACCGGCAATCAGCCCCAGCATTTT. This codes for CSVLKRGGATGNQPQHF.

This clonotype has a handful of counts. CDR3 protein: CASKDSGTPSPLHF. CDR3 coding DNA: TGTGCCAGCAAGGACAGTGGGACCCCTTCACCCCTCCACTTT. The J gene is TRBJ1-6, the V gene TRBV7-3; D might be TRBD1 (6 bases). CDR1 is SGHTA and CDR2 is FQGTGA in the germline V gene. The CDR3 is 14 amino acids. V dropped 7 bases and J dropped 9 bases, with 16 bases sitting between them.

This clonotype occurred a few times. V usage is TRBV4-3 and J usage is TRBJ2-3; 13 bases are shared with TRBD2. Germline trimming cut 4 bases from V and 13 bases from J; bases unmatched to any gene: 5. CDR3 length: 13 residues. Germline values: CDR1 LGHNA, CDR2 YSLEER. In nucleotides, the CDR3 is TGCGCCAGCAGCCCGGGACTAGCGGGGTATAAGTATTTT. It specifies CASSPGLAGYKYF.

This chain connects TRBV25-1 to TRBJ2-3; D call uncertain. This CDR3 contains 17 residues. The germline V gene encodes CDR1 MGHDK and CDR2 SYGVNS. V shed 5 bases and J shed 2 bases, with 20 bases lying between them. The DNA for the CDR3 is TGTGCCAGCAGTCCGTACTCACCAGCGTCTGACACAGATACGCAGTATTTT. This gives the protein CASSPYSPASDTDTQYF.

The chain is built from TRBV5-4 and TRBJ1-2, with D perhaps matching TRBD1 (5 bases). CDR1 is SGHNT and CDR2 is YYREEE in the germline V gene (reference sequence). V was cut by 3 bases and J by 12 bases, with 18 bases left in between. The CDR3 length is 13 residues. The CDR3 DNA reads TGTGCCAGCAGCTGGGACCTAGTTACGGCTGACACCTTC. This gives the protein CASSWDLVTADTF.

In this sample, this clonotype turned up a few times. The rearrangement uses TRBV6-5 and TRBJ2-7; tentatively, D is TRBD2 (5 bases). The CDR3 runs 15 residues. Germline lookup yields CDR1 MNHEY and CDR2 SVGAGI. Trimming pared 6 bases from V and 2 bases from J, leaving 17 bases between. The CDR3 DNA reads TGTGCCAGCAGCCTAGCCTGGACTCAGACCTACGAGCAGTACTTC. This sequence encodes CASSLAWTQTYEQYF.

The sample holds a few counts of this clonotype. The chain carries TRBV15 and TRBJ1-4; D may be TRBD1 (5 bases). The CDR3 runs 15 residues. Germline CDR1 and CDR2: LNHNV and YYDKDF (reference sequence). V was cut by 0 bases and J by 8 bases, with 13 bases left in between. In DNA form, the CDR3 reads TGTGCCACCAGCAGAGATATGGCCCAGGGCGAAAAACTGTTTTTT. Its protein is CATSRDMAQGEKLFF.

Concerning this clonotype: A read error may explain this, as a much larger clone is one base away. V gene TRBV20-1 combines with J gene TRBJ2-1; 9 bases match TRBD2. Germline V gene sequence: CDR1 DFQATT, CDR2 SNEGSKA (reference sequence). The CDR3 length is 15 residues. After removal of 3 bases from V and 5 bases from J, the junction contained 8 bases not matched to a gene. The CDR3 here is CSARAGGGSNNEQFF. The DNA for the CDR3 is TGCAGTGCTAGGGCGGGAGGGGGTTCGAACAATGAGCAGTTCTTC.

In its sample, this clonotype was seen a few times. This rearrangement joins TRBV7-8 to TRBJ2-1; 7 nucleotides match TRBD1. Trimming removed 0 bases from V and 13 bases from J; junction bases left unmatched: 6. Germline V gives CDR1 SGHVS, CDR2 FQNEAQ. The CDR3 has 13 residues. This CDR3 is CASSLAGQDSQFF. The CDR3 nucleotides are TGTGCCAGCAGCTTAGCCGGACAGGATTCACAGTTCTTC. Based on the CDR3 plus reference TRBV7-8 and TRBJ2-1, the full variable domain is GAGVSQSPRYKVAKRGQDVALRCDPISGHVSLFWYQQALGQGPEFLTYFQNEAQLDKSGLPSDRFFAERPEGSVSTLKIQRTQQEDSAVYLCASSLAGQDSQFFGPGTRLTVL.

The V and J genes are TRBV3-1 and TRBJ2-3, with 12 positions matching TRBD2. There are 17 residues in the CDR3. V gave up 0 bases and J gave up 5 bases; unmatched junction bases: 6. The germline CDR1 and CDR2 sequences are LGHDT and YNNKEL (reference sequence). CDR3 region: CASSQEPASGGGDTQYF. The CDR3 DNA reads TGTGCCAGCAGCCAAGAGCCCGCTAGCGGGGGGGGAGATACGCAGTATTTT.

This chain uses TRBV12-5 with TRBJ2-4; D not resolved. The germline V gene encodes CDR1 LGHNT and CDR2 FRNRAP. The CDR3 length is 15 residues. Trimming shortened V by 6 bases and J by 0 bases, and 12 bases separated the two germline ends. The CDR3 bases are TGTGCTAGTGGCCCCGCGTCCCTAGCCAAAAACATTCAGTACTTC. Its protein is CASGPASLAKNIQYF.

This rearrangement joins TRBV20-1 to TRBJ2-4; 10 nucleotides align to TRBD1. Germline CDR1 and CDR2: DFQATT and SNEGSKA (reference sequence). J gave up 13 bases and V 5 bases, and 14 bases lay outside the gene matches. The CDR3 extends over 14 amino acids. CDR3 amino acids: CSARGQGDYNEQYF. Here the CDR3 DNA reads TGCAGTGCTCGAGGACAGGGGGATTACAATGAGCAGTACTTC.

This clonotype was observed a handful of times. The rearrangement uses TRBV29-1 and TRBJ2-1; D remains unclear. The end of the DNA is better explained by TRBJ2-7, so the J call may be wrong. Looked up from germline, CDR1 is SQVTM and CDR2 is ANQGSEA. The length of the CDR3 is 13 residues. The CDR3 sequence is CSVGITSYNEQYF. DNA of the CDR3: TGCAGCGTTGGGATTACCTCCTACAATGAGCAGTACTTC.

The chain joins TRBV6-6 to TRBJ2-1, with D possibly matching TRBD1 (5 bases). V lost 2 bases, J lost 7 bases, and 12 bases lay in between. The CDR3 is 14 amino acids. Germline V gene data show CDR1 as MNHNY and CDR2 as SVGAGI (reference sequence). This chain's CDR3 is CASSYRQGMNEQFF. The CDR3 DNA follows: TGTGCCAGCAGTTACCGGCAGGGTATGAATGAGCAGTTCTTC.

V gene TRBV10-2 combines with J gene TRBJ1-5; 7 bases align to TRBD1. Trimming cost V 7 bases and J 6 bases; bases outside gene matches: 6. The germline V gene encodes CDR1 WSHSY and CDR2 SAAADI. This CDR3 comprises 13 residues. CDR3 coding DNA: TGCGCCAGCACCAGGGGGTTCGGTCAGCCCCAGCATTTT. Protein sequence: CASTRGFGQPQHF.

The chain uses TRBV5-1 and TRBJ2-1; 7 nucleotides align to TRBD2. Germline CDR1 SGHRS, CDR2 YFSETQ. This CDR3 region has 16 residues. With 4 bases clipped from V and 8 bases from J, the junction kept 15 bases outside the gene matches. The CDR3 DNA reads as TGCGCCAGCAGCCGAACGACTAGCCAGTTTGTCGATGAGCAGTTCTTC. This sequence encodes CASSRTTSQFVDEQFF.

Only one count was recorded for this clonotype. The V and J genes are TRBV12-3 or TRBV12-4 and TRBJ2-4; 7 positions agree with TRBD2. V lost 8 bases, J lost 1 base, and 14 bases stayed unmatched. The CDR3 runs 17 residues. CDR3 sequence reads: CASGSSPHGGAKNIQYF. CDR3 coding DNA: TGTGCCAGCGGATCATCCCCTCACGGGGGGGCCAAAAACATTCAGTACTTC.

This clonotype was detected many times. The chain uses TRBV7-9 and TRBJ2-3, with unresolved D. The CDR3 has 14 amino acids. Germline assignment: CDR1 SEHNR and CDR2 FQNEAQ (reference sequence). Trimming stripped 6 bases from V and 1 base from J, with 11 bases between. The CDR3 sequence: CASSYRGGTDTQYF. DNA for the CDR3: TGTGCCAGCAGTTACCGTGGCGGCACAGATACGCAGTATTTT.

Notes on this clonotype: A junction boundary mismatches the germline segment, possibly from a read error. The chain carries TRBV18 and TRBJ1-2; 7 nucleotides line up with TRBD1. Germline values: CDR1 KGHSH, CDR2 LQKENI. The CDR3 covers 15 residues. CDR3 DNA: TGTGCCAGCTCCCCACGGACAGGTGTCGGGGAAGGCTACACCTTC. The encoded protein is CASSPRTGVGEGYTF.

V and J are TRBV19 and TRBJ2-5; 7 bases are a match to TRBD1. Germline V gives CDR1 LNHDA, CDR2 SQIVND (reference sequence). After removal of 3 bases from V and 2 bases from J, the junction contained 9 bases not matched to a gene. The CDR3 runs to 16 residues. The CDR3 reads CASSITNRGMQETQYF. The CDR3 DNA reads as TGTGCCAGTAGTATTACCAACAGGGGAATGCAAGAGACCCAGTACTTC.